In its sample, the clone carrying this T cell receptor beta chain was seen a few times. This sample stems from a study of T cells in Graves' hyperthyroidism and ophthalmopathy. Graves' hyperthyroidism qualified as stable when ophthalmopathy did not progress within 18 months. Amplification of TCR beta CDR3 regions was performed using RNA transcripts as template. HTBI primers were employed in a first-round RT-PCR of the TCR CDR3. TCRdb re-analysed the multiplex PCR reads in MiXCR, keeping a single row per CDR3 protein. Here the sample spans a few hundred thousand distinct CDR3 sequences, 21% being singletons. Sequenced sample: blood. This sequence originates from a woman aged 45-65 years with Graves' hyperthyroidism.

As DNA, the CDR3 is TGTGCCAGCAGCTCTACCGTCGGGACTTACTCCTACGAGCAGTACTTC. Translation: CASSSTVGTYSYEQYF. The rearrangement uses TRBV7-3 and TRBJ2-7; D perhaps matches TRBD2 (6 bases). The CDR3 loop spans 16 amino acids. V was clipped by 4 bases and J by 0 bases, with 16 bases between them. Germline V gives CDR1 SGHTA, CDR2 FQGTGA.